What follows is one T cell receptor (beta chain) and its context. Its antigen is unknown. Measured with immunoSEQ multiplex PCR; TCRdb has only the in-frame clones, and not every one. Of 130,000 or so clones detected, around 85% appear once; the ten largest clones hold 6.5% to 8.5%. These data belong to a study of T cell responses to AZD1222 COVID-19 vaccine. Whole-study findings and limits: The study found Spike-specific TCR breadth and depth rose after two AZD1222 doses. Regions 160-218 and 743-854 dominated among vaccine-associated CD4 TCRs spanning spike. Within unmutated variant regions lay the reported targets of nearly half of spike-specific TCRs. The study sampled repertoires only after the peak T cell response.

The sample in question was peripheral blood, obtained 28 days after the second dose of the MenACWY control vaccine. The sequence was collected from an adult who received the MenACWY meningococcal vaccine as a control.

CDR3 sequence reads: CASSPQARDTQYF. The CDR3 nucleotides read TGTGCCAGCTCTCCTCAAGCCCGCGATACGCAGTATTTT. The V gene is TRBV18, the J gene TRBJ2-3, with D hard to call. The length of the CDR3 is 13 residues. Germline CDR1 is KGHSH and CDR2 is LQKENI. The V end lost 6 bases, the J end lost 6 bases, and 13 bases lay between the germline ends.